What follows are 15 T cell receptor beta chains derived from one specimen sequenced in a study of blood T cell repertoires in COVID-19. The table came from immunoSEQ multiplex PCR; TCRdb's copy has only in-frame clones and leaves some out. Here the sample spans about 250,000 clones, roughly 82% being singletons. The specimen sequenced was peripheral blood. Receptors originate from a woman older than 75 with active or convalescent COVID-19.

This chain links TRBV18 with TRBJ2-3; D perhaps matches TRBD2 (6 bases). CDR3 length: 15 amino acids. Trimming took 3 bases from V and 0 from J, leaving 10 bases between them. Germline V gene lookup returns CDR1 KGHSH and CDR2 LQKENI. CDR3 nucleotides: TGTGCCAGCTCACCGACTAGTACTAGCACAGATACGCAGTATTTT. Protein sequence: CASSPTSTSTDTQYF. Together with reference TRBV18 and TRBJ2-3, the CDR3 gives the full variable domain: NAGVMQNPRHLVRRRGQEARLRCSPMKGHSHVYWYRQLPEEGLKFMVYLQKENIIDESGMPKERFSAEFPKEGPSILRIQQVVRGDSAAYFCASSPTSTSTDTQYFGPGTRLTVL.

The chain couples TRBV6-1 to TRBJ1-3, with a tentative D call TRBD1 (6 bases). V was clipped by 0 bases and J by 2 bases, with 11 bases between them. The CDR3 is 16 residues long. Germline assignment: CDR1 MNHNS and CDR2 SASEGT. CDR3 residues: CASSEALGTTGNTIYF. The CDR3 nucleotides are TGTGCCAGCAGTGAAGCGCTTGGGACAACTGGAAACACCATATATTTT.

The count of this clone is one. The rearrangement uses TRBV7-2 and TRBJ1-2, with 8 bases fitting TRBD1. The junction had 2 bases not matched to a gene; V was cut back by 1 base and J by 4 bases. The germline V gene encodes CDR1 SGHTA and CDR2 FQGNSA. This CDR3 is 14 amino acids long. CDR3 DNA sequence: TGTGCCAGCAGCTTAGGGGGACAGGCCTATGGCTACACCTTC. It translates to CASSLGGQAYGYTF.

This clone was seen a single time. The chain uses TRBV28 and TRBJ1-2; a possible D gene is TRBD1 (5 bases). This CDR3 comprises 12 residues. The V end lost 3 bases, the J end lost 5 bases, and 7 bases lay between the germline ends. Per germline, CDR1 MDHEN and CDR2 SYDVKM. The CDR3 sequence is CASSFRTYGYTF. The CDR3 bases are TGTGCCAGCAGTTTCCGGACATATGGCTACACCTTC.

V and J are TRBV5-1 and TRBJ1-2; 9 bases agree with TRBD1. The V and J ends lost 4 bases and 7 bases, in that order; junction bases with no gene match: 11. The CDR3 runs to 15 residues. CDR1 SGHRS and CDR2 YFSETQ come from the germline V gene. CDR3: CASSEGTGPRSGYTF. The CDR3 nucleotides are TGCGCCAGCAGCGAAGGGACAGGGCCCCGGAGTGGCTACACCTTC.

The chain's CDR3 is CASRLTGVPYEQYF. The DNA for the CDR3 is TGTGCCAGCAGATTAACAGGGGTCCCCTACGAGCAGTACTTC. This chain connects TRBV28 to TRBJ2-7; TRBD1 matches at 7 bases. The CDR3 is 14 residues long. V was pared by 6 bases and J by 2 bases, with 7 bases of the junction left unmatched. CDR1 and CDR2 from the germline V gene are MDHEN and SYDVKM.

V usage is TRBV14 and J usage is TRBJ1-6; D ambiguous. Germline values: CDR1 SGHDN, CDR2 FVKESK. There are 13 residues in the CDR3. V lost 5 bases to trimming and J lost 12 bases, with 14 bases between them. The CDR3 protein is CASSEQPGQPLHF. CDR3 bases: TGTGCCAGCAGCGAACAACCAGGCCAACCCCTCCACTTT.

This chain links TRBV10-3 with TRBJ2-3; 8 bases match TRBD1. Germline V lookup: CDR1 ENHRY, CDR2 SYGVKD. This CDR3 is 14 amino acids long. J gave up 4 bases and V 2 bases, and 2 bases lay outside the gene matches. The chain's CDR3 is CAISERTGSDTQYF. The CDR3, as DNA: TGTGCCATCAGTGAGCGGACAGGGTCAGATACGCAGTATTTT.

V gene TRBV2 combines with J gene TRBJ1-6; D perhaps matches TRBD1 (5 bases). Looked up from germline, CDR1 is SNHLY and CDR2 is FYNNEI. The CDR3 runs to 13 residues. V was clipped by 6 bases and J by 6 bases, with 9 bases between them. The CDR3 sequence: CASRDSRNSPLHF. CDR3 nucleotides: TGTGCCAGCAGAGACAGCCGTAATTCACCCCTCCACTTT.

The rearrangement joins TRBV16 to TRBJ1-2; 7 bases match TRBD1. This CDR3 has 16 amino acids. Germline trimming cut 2 bases from V and 7 bases from J; bases unmatched to any gene: 13. CDR1 and CDR2 (germline): KGHSY, FQNENV. CDR3 region: CASSQLLRQGSSGYTF. The CDR3 DNA follows: TGTGCCAGCAGCCAACTTCTCCGACAGGGATCCTCTGGCTACACCTTC.

The CDR3 protein is CASSEPQGSGYTF. CDR3 DNA sequence: TGTGCCAGCAGTGAACCCCAGGGGTCTGGCTACACCTTC. The chain carries TRBV6-1 and TRBJ1-2; TRBD1 might be the D (6 bases). The germline V gene encodes CDR1 MNHNS and CDR2 SASEGT. This CDR3 spans 13 amino acids. With 2 bases removed from V and 7 bases from J, the gap between germline ends came to 11 bases.

The J gene is TRBJ1-5, the V gene TRBV23-1; tentatively, D is TRBD1 (6 bases). TRBV23-1 falls under the ORF class, with uncertain function. The CDR3 runs to 15 residues. Trimming took 2 bases from V and 3 from J, leaving 11 bases between them. The CDR3 sequence is CASSQNYRDNQPQHF. The CDR3 DNA sequence: TGCGCCAGCAGTCAAAACTACAGGGACAATCAGCCCCAGCATTTT.

The chain couples TRBV6-5 to TRBJ2-7, with D possibly TRBD2 on 5 matching bases. V lost 4 bases and J 3 bases, leaving 10 bases between the germline ends. CDR1 and CDR2 (germline): MNHEY, SVGAGI. This CDR3 has 13 amino acids. The CDR3 region is CASSSEDGYEQYF. The CDR3 coding sequence is TGTGCCAGCAGTTCGGAGGACGGCTACGAGCAGTACTTC.

The rearrangement uses TRBV28 and TRBJ1-5, with TRBD1 matching over 9 bases. Germline V gives CDR1 MDHEN, CDR2 SYDVKM. CDR3 length: 18 amino acids. The trim removed 1 base at V and 6 bases at J, leaving 13 bases unmatched. This CDR3 is CASSLYRGTGWLGQPQHF. As DNA, the CDR3 is TGTGCCAGCAGTTTATACCGCGGGACAGGGTGGTTGGGTCAGCCCCAGCATTTT.

The genes are TRBV29-1 and TRBJ2-7; 8 positions match TRBD1. The CDR3 consists of 13 residues. The germline gives CDR1 SQVTM, CDR2 ANQGSEA. Trimming cost V 5 bases and J 3 bases; bases outside gene matches: 6. CDR3: CSVPKGQDYEQYF. DNA of the CDR3: TGCAGCGTTCCGAAGGGACAGGACTACGAGCAGTACTTC.